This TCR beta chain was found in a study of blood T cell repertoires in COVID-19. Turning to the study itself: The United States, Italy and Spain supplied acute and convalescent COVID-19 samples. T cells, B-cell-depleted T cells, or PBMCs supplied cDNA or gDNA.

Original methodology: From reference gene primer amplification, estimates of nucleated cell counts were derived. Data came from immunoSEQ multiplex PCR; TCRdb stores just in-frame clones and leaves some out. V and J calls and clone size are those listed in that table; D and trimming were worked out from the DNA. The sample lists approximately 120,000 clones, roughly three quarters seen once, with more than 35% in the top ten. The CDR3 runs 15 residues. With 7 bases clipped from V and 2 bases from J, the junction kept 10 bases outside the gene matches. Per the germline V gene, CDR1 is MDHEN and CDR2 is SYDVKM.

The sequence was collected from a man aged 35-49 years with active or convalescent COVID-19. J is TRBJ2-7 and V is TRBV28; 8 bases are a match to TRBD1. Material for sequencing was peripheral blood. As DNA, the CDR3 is TGTGCCAGCATCCCAGGGGGCAATAGTGCCTACGAGCAGTACTTC. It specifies CASIPGGNSAYEQYF.